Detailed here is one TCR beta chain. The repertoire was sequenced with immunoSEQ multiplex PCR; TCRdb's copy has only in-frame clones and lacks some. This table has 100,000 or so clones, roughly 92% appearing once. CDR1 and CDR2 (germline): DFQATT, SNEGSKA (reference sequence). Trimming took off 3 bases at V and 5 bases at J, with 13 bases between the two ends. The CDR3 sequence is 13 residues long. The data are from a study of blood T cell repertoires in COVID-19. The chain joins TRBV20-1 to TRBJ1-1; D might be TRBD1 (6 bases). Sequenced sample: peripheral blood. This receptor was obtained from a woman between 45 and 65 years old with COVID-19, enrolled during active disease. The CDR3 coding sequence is TGCAGTGCTAGTTCAGGGGTCTTGACTGAAGCTTTCTTT. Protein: CSASSGVLTEAFF.